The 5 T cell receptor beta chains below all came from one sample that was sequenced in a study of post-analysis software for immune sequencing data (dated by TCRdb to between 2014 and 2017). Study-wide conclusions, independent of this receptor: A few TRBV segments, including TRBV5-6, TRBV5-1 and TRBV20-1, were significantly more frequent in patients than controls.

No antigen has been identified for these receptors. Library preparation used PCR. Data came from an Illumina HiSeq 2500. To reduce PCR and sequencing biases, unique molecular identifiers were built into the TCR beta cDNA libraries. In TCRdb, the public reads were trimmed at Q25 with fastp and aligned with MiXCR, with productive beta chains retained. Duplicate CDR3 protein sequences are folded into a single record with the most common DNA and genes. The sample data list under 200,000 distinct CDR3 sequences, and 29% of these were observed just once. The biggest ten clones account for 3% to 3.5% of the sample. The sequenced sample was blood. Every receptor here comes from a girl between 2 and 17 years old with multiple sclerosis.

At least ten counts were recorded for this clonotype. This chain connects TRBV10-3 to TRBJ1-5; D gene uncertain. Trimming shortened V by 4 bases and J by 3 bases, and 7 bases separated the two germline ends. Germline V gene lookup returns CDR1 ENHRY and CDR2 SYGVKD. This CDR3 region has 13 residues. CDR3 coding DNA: TGTGCCATCAGTGTAGGGAACAATCAGCCCCAGCATTTT. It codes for CAISVGNNQPQHF.

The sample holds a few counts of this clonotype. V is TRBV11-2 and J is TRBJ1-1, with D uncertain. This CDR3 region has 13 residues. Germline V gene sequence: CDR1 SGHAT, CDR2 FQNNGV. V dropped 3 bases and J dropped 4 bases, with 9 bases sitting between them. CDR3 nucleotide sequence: TGTGCCAGCAGCTTTGGACTTGGCACTGAAGCTTTCTTT. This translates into CASSFGLGTEAFF.

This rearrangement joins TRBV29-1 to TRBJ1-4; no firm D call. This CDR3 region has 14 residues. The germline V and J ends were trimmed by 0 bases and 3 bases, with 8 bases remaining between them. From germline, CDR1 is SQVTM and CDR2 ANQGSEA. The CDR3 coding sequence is TGCAGCGTTGAAGATCGGGGATCTAATGAAAAACTGTTTTTT. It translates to CSVEDRGSNEKLFF. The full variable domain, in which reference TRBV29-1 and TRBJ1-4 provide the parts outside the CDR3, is SAVISQKPSRDICQRGTSLTIQCQVDSQVTMMFWYRQQPGQSLTLIATANQGSEATYESGFVIDKFPISRPNLTFSTLTVSNMSPEDSSIYLCSVEDRGSNEKLFFGSGTQLSVL.

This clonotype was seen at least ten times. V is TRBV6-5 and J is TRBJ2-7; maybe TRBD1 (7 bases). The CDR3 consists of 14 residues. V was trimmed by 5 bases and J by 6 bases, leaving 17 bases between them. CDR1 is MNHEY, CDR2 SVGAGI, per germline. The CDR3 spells CASSRRRQGGEQYF. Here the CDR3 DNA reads TGTGCCAGCAGTCGAAGAAGACAGGGAGGCGAGCAGTACTTC.

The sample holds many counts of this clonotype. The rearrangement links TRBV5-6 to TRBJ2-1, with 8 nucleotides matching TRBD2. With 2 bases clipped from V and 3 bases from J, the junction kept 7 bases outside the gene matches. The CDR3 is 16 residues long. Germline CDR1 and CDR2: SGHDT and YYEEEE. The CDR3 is CASSFLRLALYNEQFF. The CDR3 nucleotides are TGTGCCAGCAGCTTCTTAAGACTAGCGCTCTACAATGAGCAGTTCTTC.